This TCR beta chain was identified in a study of Graves' ophthalmopathy and Graves' hyperthyroidism. Study results and caveats: In blood, most expanded thyroid clonotypes above 0.001 frequency were also detected.

Amplification targeted the TCR beta CDR3 regions, with RNA transcripts as the source material. RT-PCR in the first round used HTBI primers; a second-round multiplex PCR followed. TCRdb recomputed calls from the multiplex PCR reads with MiXCR, one row per CDR3 protein. The sample carries about 480,000 distinct CDR3 sequences, over 13% recorded once. Each diagnosis was determined on the basis of clinical symptoms, serum thyroxine, TRAb, thyroid ultrasound and orbital computed tomography. The CDR3 loop spans 18 amino acids. In germline, CDR1 is SGHAT, CDR2 FQNNGV. V gave up 5 bases and J gave up 0 bases; unmatched junction bases: 13. This clonotype was detected a few times. The antigen remains unidentified.

The receptor was derived from a woman between 25 and 40 years old with Graves' ophthalmopathy. The sample comprised blood. The genes are TRBV11-2 and TRBJ2-4; 7 nucleotides match TRBD1. The CDR3 DNA reads TGTGCCAGCAGCCCCCCCGGGACAGCACTATTAGCCAAAAACATTCAGTACTTC. Its translation is CASSPPGTALLAKNIQYF.